This TCR beta chain is drawn from a study of blood T cell repertoires in COVID-19. This CDR3 spans 15 amino acids. V lost 5 bases to trimming and J lost 9 bases, with 22 bases between them. Germline CDR1 and CDR2: SEHNR and FQNEAQ (reference sequence). Some clones are missing from TCRdb's copy, which holds only in-frame ones; the method was immunoSEQ multiplex PCR. Of about 11,000 clones listed, around 87% are singletons. V and J are TRBV7-9 and TRBJ2-5; possibly TRBD2 for D (5 bases). Sequencing used peripheral blood. The source of this sequence is a human donor in a cohort sampled during active COVID-19. The CDR3, as DNA: TGTGCCAGCAGCCCGAAGACTACCCTGTTTAGTGCCCAGTACTTC. It is translated as CASSPKTTLFSAQYF.